The 4 T cell receptor beta chains listed next were all sequenced from one sample in a study of blood T cell repertoires in COVID-19. Sequenced by immunoSEQ multiplex PCR; TCRdb stores in-frame clones only, minus some. The repertoire holds around 190,000 clones, with roughly 80% as singletons. Source material: peripheral blood. These receptors all stem from a woman between 40 and 50 years old with COVID-19, enrolled during active disease.

The chain has TRBV12-3 or TRBV12-4 and TRBJ1-1; no reliable D call. Trimming stripped 6 bases from V and 4 bases from J, with 12 bases between. The CDR3 is made up of 13 amino acids. The CDR3 region has the DNA TGTGCCAGCAGGGATATTTCGGGCACTGAAGCTTTCTTT. Protein: CASRDISGTEAFF.

The V call is TRBV4-1, the J call TRBJ1-4, with D tentatively TRBD1 (5 bases). CDR3 length: 16 residues. With 0 bases removed from V and 7 bases from J, the gap between germline ends came to 15 bases. Germline V gene data show CDR1 as MGHRA and CDR2 as YSYEKL. CDR3 bases: TGCGCCAGCAGCCAAGAGGAGGGGCGTTTATCTGAAAAACTGTTTTTT. Its protein is CASSQEEGRLSEKLFF.

This clone was observed once. The chain has TRBV7-9 and TRBJ2-1; D possibly corresponds to TRBD1 (5 bases). Between the trimmed V and J ends, which lost 5 bases and 12 bases, there was a span of 14 bases. CDR1 is SEHNR and CDR2 is FQNEAQ in the germline V gene (reference sequence). This CDR3 contains 12 residues. This CDR3 is CASSPPSGAQFF. The DNA for the CDR3 is TGTGCCAGCAGCCCCCCCTCTGGGGCGCAGTTCTTC.

The genes are TRBV10-3 and TRBJ2-1; TRBD1 agrees at 11 bases. CDR3 length: 16 amino acids. The V and J ends lost 3 bases and 9 bases, in that order; junction bases with no gene match: 10. CDR1 ENHRY and CDR2 SYGVKD come from the germline V gene. In DNA, the CDR3 is TGTGCCATCAGTGAACCGGGACAGGGGGTGCGGGGTGAGCAGTTCTTC. Amino acids: CAISEPGQGVRGEQFF.